One and the same sample provided the 32 T cell receptor beta chains below, sequenced in a study of CD8+ T cells in alopecia areata. Isolated RNA was reverse transcribed into cDNA used as the sequencing template. This table comes from immunoSEQ multiplex PCR, and its TCRdb copy is limited to in-frame clones, with some not included. The sample includes roughly 260,000 clones, none of them occurring once. The pooled cutaneous lymph node cells were sorted using several markers (CD4, CD8alpha, NKG2D, NKG2ACE and others). Sequencing was done on a sample of CD4+ T cells sorted from a lymph node. Receptor source: a C3H/HeJ mouse with alopecia areata. The mouse line has the MHC haplotype H2-k.

This clone has only a few counts. The genes are named according to mouse. Read sequence stops 4 residues before the CDR3 end, and the germline J gene provides the missing end. This chain joins TRBV19 and TRBJ1-1; 12 bases are shared with TRBD1. With 4 bases clipped from V and 2 bases from J, the junction kept 9 bases outside the gene matches. The CDR3 consists of 17 residues. CDR1 and CDR2 (germline): FNHDT, SITEND (reference sequence). CDR3 protein: CASSSGTGGAGNTEVFF. Partial CDR3 DNA: TGTGCCAGCAGTTCCGGGACAGGGGGCGCGGGTAACACA.

This clone was observed many times. The listed genes are named as in mouse. With the read ending 4 residues before the CDR3 end, the germline J gene is used to fill in that end. The sample contains more than one DNA sequence encoding this CDR3. The chain employs TRBV31 and TRBJ1-2; D call uncertain. Trimming pared 0 bases from V and 0 bases from J, leaving 5 bases between. The CDR3 has 13 residues. CDR1 and CDR2 from the germline V gene are GKSSPN and SITVG. The CDR3 loop reads CAWSLTTNSDYTF. Incomplete CDR3 DNA: TGTGCCTGGAGTCTGACAACAAACTCC.

This clone was detected only a few times. Gene names are the mouse ones. The read terminates 4 residues before the CDR3 end, so the remaining end is supplied by the germline J gene. The chain joins TRBV5 to TRBJ2-2, with 7 bases identical to TRBD2. The CDR3 has 17 amino acids. V lost 0 bases and J lost 1; bases outside the gene matches: 5. Per germline, CDR1 LGHNA and CDR2 YNLKQL (reference sequence). The CDR3 sequence is CASSQDRLGVNTGQLYF. The DNA read from the CDR3 is TGTGCCAGCAGCCAAGATAGGCTGGGGGTAAACACCGGG.

On this clone itself: The gene symbols are mouse symbols. The read finishes 4 residues shy of the CDR3 end, and the germline J gene is used to complete it. V usage is TRBV13-1 and J usage is TRBJ2-3; possible D gene TRBD1, 5 bases. The CDR3 loop spans 15 amino acids. Deletions cut 2 bases from V and 0 bases from J, with 10 bases between. CDR1 and CDR2 from the germline V gene are NSHNY and SYGAGN. The CDR3 sequence: CASSDQTASAETLYF. The part of the CDR3 DNA that was read is TGTGCCAGCAGTGACCAGACAGCTAGTGCAGAA.

A remark on this clone: Gene names are mouse gene names. The DNA ends 4 residues before the CDR3 does, and the rest of the CDR3 is filled in from the germline J gene. The same CDR3 also results from other DNA sequences found in this sample. The chain couples TRBV19 to TRBJ2-7, with D possibly TRBD2 on 7 matching bases. V was cut by 0 bases and J by 0 bases, with 10 bases left in between. Germline V gene lookup returns CDR1 FNHDT and CDR2 SITEND (reference sequence). The CDR3 extends over 15 amino acids. CDR3 sequence reads: CASSIGGALSYEQYF. The CDR3 DNA, read in part, is TGTGCCAGCAGTATAGGGGGGGCCCTCTCCTAT.

Details on this clone: The genes and germline here are from mouse. The sequence runs out 4 residues before the end of the CDR3; the remainder is reconstructed from the germline J gene. The rearrangement uses TRBV13-3 and TRBJ2-2; 9 bases align to TRBD2. The junction had 4 bases not matched to a gene; V was cut back by 4 bases and J by 0 bases. The CDR3 is 16 residues long. CDR1 and CDR2 (germline): NNHDY, SYVADS. The covered CDR3 bases are TGTGCCAGCAGTATTACTGGGGGGACAAACACCGGG. Translating gives CASSITGGTNTG. The entire CDR3 protein reads CASSITGGTNTGQLYF.

A few counts support this clone. The listed genes are named as in mouse. The read is 4 residues too short to cover the CDR3 end, so that end is filled in from the germline J gene. The rearrangement links TRBV31 to TRBJ2-3, with 8 bases lining up with TRBD2. Germline V gene lookup returns CDR1 GKSSPN and CDR2 SITVG. The CDR3 totals 17 residues. After removal of 0 bases from V and 2 bases from J, the junction contained 10 bases not matched to a gene. Here the CDR3 reads CAWSLEAGGYDAETLYF. The part of the CDR3 DNA that was read is TGTGCCTGGAGTCTAGAGGCTGGGGGGTATGATGCAGAA.

For this clone: The genes are named according to mouse. The read terminates 4 residues before the CDR3 end, so the remaining end is supplied by the germline J gene. The rearrangement joins TRBV13-2 to TRBJ2-1, with 8 bases fitting TRBD2. Germline lookup yields CDR1 NNHNN and CDR2 SYGAGS (reference sequence). The CDR3 is made up of 13 amino acids. CDR3 sequence reads: CASGDGLGAEQFF. The CDR3 bases that were read are TGTGCCAGCGGTGATGGACTGGGGGCT.

Comment on this clone: All gene names here are mouse names. The CDR3 is cut off 4 residues early in the read; its end comes from the germline J gene. This chain connects TRBV5 to TRBJ2-7; 9 nucleotides match TRBD1. This CDR3 has 12 amino acids. Germline V gene data show CDR1 as LGHNA and CDR2 as YNLKQL (reference sequence). The DNA read from the CDR3 is TGTGCCAGCAGCCGGGACAGGGAT. Amino acids: CASSRDRD. Given in full, the CDR3 is CASSRDRDEQYF.

This clone has more than one count but fewer than ten. Germline and genes: mouse. The read stops 4 residues short of the end of the CDR3; the missing end is completed from the germline J gene. The V and J genes are TRBV13-3 and TRBJ2-1; possibly TRBD2 for D (6 bases). Germline CDR1 and CDR2: NNHDY and SYVADS. Trimming removed 4 bases at V and 3 bases at J, with 11 bases between. The CDR3 has 14 amino acids. The CDR3: CASSPGLFYAEQFF. The sequenced part of the CDR3 DNA is TGTGCCAGCAGTCCCGGACTGTTCTATGCT.

This clone occurred a few times. Germline and genes: mouse. The CDR3 extends 4 residues past the end of the read, so its final part is completed from the germline J gene. The chain uses TRBV5 and TRBJ1-2; 7 nucleotides agree with TRBD1. Trimming removed 4 bases from V and 3 bases from J; junction bases left unmatched: 8. The CDR3 spans 15 residues. Germline CDR1 and CDR2: LGHNA and YNLKQL (reference sequence). The sequenced CDR3 bases are TGTGCCAGCAGCCTGGGACAGATGGTGGACTCC. This codes for CASSLGQMVDS. The entire CDR3 reads CASSLGQMVDSDYTF.

In its sample, this clone was seen a few times. The gene names here belong to mouse. Coverage ceases 4 residues before the CDR3 finishes, and the germline J gene fills in the end. V usage is TRBV5 and J usage is TRBJ2-7; no reliable D call. The CDR3 sequence is 14 residues long. V lost 4 bases, J lost 0 bases, and 10 bases lay in between. Germline V gene lookup returns CDR1 LGHNA and CDR2 YNLKQL (reference sequence). CDR3 in amino acids: CASSPRQFSYEQYF. CDR3 bases read: TGTGCCAGCAGCCCTCGACAATTCTCCTAT.

As to this clone: Genes here carry mouse names. The read halts 4 residues ahead of the CDR3 end, with the missing end drawn from the germline J gene. The V call is TRBV1, the J call TRBJ1-1, with D maybe TRBD1 (5 bases). The V and J ends lost 4 bases and 0 bases respectively, with 9 bases between them. The CDR3 spans 14 residues. Germline assignment: CDR1 NSQYPW and CDR2 LRSPGD (reference sequence). CDR3 sequence: CTCSGQGSNTEVFF. Incomplete CDR3 DNA: TGCACCTGCAGTGGGCAGGGTTCAAACACA.

This clone was seen more than once but under ten times. These gene names are mouse names. CDR3 in amino acids: CASSIRGNGAETLYF. Partial CDR3 DNA: TGTGCCAGCAGTATTAGGGGGAATGGTGCAGAA. The rearrangement joins TRBV19 to TRBJ2-3, with a tentative D call TRBD1 (6 bases). Read sequence stops 4 residues before the CDR3 end, and the germline J gene provides the missing end. Trimming removed 2 bases from V and 1 base from J, with 11 bases in between. Germline CDR1 reads FNHDT; CDR2 reads SITEND (reference sequence). The CDR3 extends over 15 amino acids.

Notes on this clone: The gene names given are mouse names. The CDR3: CASSDRDTNTGQLYF. The covered CDR3 bases are TGTGCCAGCAGTGACCGGGACACAAACACCGGG. The chain combines TRBV13-3 with TRBJ2-2; possibly TRBD1 for D (6 bases). The DNA ends 4 residues before the CDR3 does, and the rest of the CDR3 is filled in from the germline J gene. Trimming removed 2 bases from V and 0 bases from J, with 8 bases in between. Germline V gene sequence: CDR1 NNHDY, CDR2 SYVADS. The CDR3 runs 15 residues.

In the case of this clone: This may be a read error, as it is one base from a much larger clone. Germline and genes: mouse. The read is 4 residues too short to cover the CDR3 end, so that end is filled in from the germline J gene. Other DNA sequences in this specimen translate into the identical CDR3. The chain combines TRBV13-1 with TRBJ2-2; 12 positions match TRBD2. J was trimmed by 2 bases and V by 5 bases; bases with no gene match: 1. CDR1 NSHNY and CDR2 SYGAGN come from the germline V gene. This CDR3 spans 15 amino acids. Here the CDR3 reads CASSGTGGNTGQLYF. The CDR3 bases that were read are TGTGCCAGCAGCGGGACTGGGGGGAACACCGGG.

As regards this clone: Mouse gene names apply. Sequencing ends 4 residues short of the CDR3 end; the germline J gene provides the rest. The chain combines TRBV14 with TRBJ2-3; perhaps TRBD1 as D (7 bases). Germline values: CDR1 SGHDT, CDR2 FRDEAV. V lost 2 bases, J lost 3 bases, and 10 bases lay in between. This CDR3 spans 14 amino acids. The CDR3 is CASSLEGAAETLYF. Incomplete CDR3 DNA: TGTGCCAGCAGTTTAGAGGGGGCGGCAGAA.

This clone was detected only a few times. Gene labels here are mouse ones. Read data end 4 residues before the CDR3 end; the end is taken from the germline J gene. This chain uses TRBV13-1 with TRBJ1-1; the match to TRBD1 covers 7 bases. This CDR3 has 13 residues. The V gene end was trimmed by 2 bases and the J gene end by 3 bases; junction bases not matched to a gene: 1. Germline CDR1 NSHNY, CDR2 SYGAGN. CDR3: CASSERGHTEVFF. The part of the CDR3 DNA that was read is TGTGCCAGCAGTGAGAGGGGGCACACA.

A remark on this clone: The germline and genes are mouse ones. The read gets to within 4 residues of the CDR3 end, and the germline J gene fills in the rest. The chain couples TRBV13-1 to TRBJ1-2; 10 nucleotides align to TRBD1. Trimming took 0 bases from V and 4 from J; bases not matched to a gene: 0. CDR3 length equals 14 residues. Germline assignment: CDR1 NSHNY and CDR2 SYGAGN. The DNA read from the CDR3 is TGTGCCAGCAGTGATGGGACAGGGGGCTCC. Its translation is CASSDGTGGS. The full CDR3 protein reads CASSDGTGGSDYTF.

Comment on this clone: Gene names are the mouse ones. The read stops 4 residues short of the end of the CDR3; the missing end is completed from the germline J gene. The V gene is TRBV13-3, the J gene TRBJ2-7, with TRBD1 matching 7 bases. The CDR3 contains 13 residues. The germline V gene has CDR1 NNHDY and CDR2 SYVADS. Trimming cost V 6 bases and J 0 bases; bases outside gene matches: 3. CDR3 sequence reads: CASTPGGSYEQYF. CDR3 DNA (partial): TGTGCCAGCACCCCAGGGGGCTCCTAT.

This clone was counted between two and nine times. Genes and germline come from the mouse. The CDR3 end falls 4 residues outside the read, so it is completed with the germline J gene. Other DNA sequences in the sample encode the same CDR3. The V and J genes are TRBV13-1 and TRBJ2-7, with 8 bases matching TRBD2. J gave up 0 bases and V 0 bases, and 2 bases lay outside the gene matches. The CDR3 length is 15 residues. In germline, CDR1 is NSHNY, CDR2 SYGAGN. The CDR3 sequence: CASSDALGGSYEQYF. CDR3 DNA (partial): TGTGCCAGCAGTGATGCCCTGGGGGGCTCCTAT.

Of note for this clone: Here the gene names and germline are mouse. The CDR3 bases that were read are TGTGCCAGCAGCCAAGACAGGGGGCAAGAAACA. Its translation is CASSQDRGQET. The complete CDR3 sequence is CASSQDRGQETEVFF. This chain uses TRBV5 with TRBJ1-1; 8 bases agree with TRBD1. The read terminates 4 residues before the CDR3 end, so the remaining end is supplied by the germline J gene. The CDR3 runs to 15 residues. Germline values: CDR1 LGHNA, CDR2 YNLKQL (reference sequence).

In its sample, this clone was seen a few times. The germline and genes are mouse ones. With the read ending 4 residues before the CDR3 end, the germline J gene is used to fill in that end. The gene calls are TRBV12-1 and TRBJ1-2; 7 bases are shared with TRBD1. Trimming cost V 4 bases and J 2 bases; bases outside gene matches: 9. The CDR3 runs to 15 residues. Germline assignment: CDR1 SGHSN and CDR2 HYEKVE. CDR3: CASSTAGTANSDYTF. The CDR3 DNA, read in part, is TGTGCCAGCTCCACCGCCGGGACAGCGAACTCC.

Points on this clone: The genes are named according to mouse. The read ends 4 residues early relative to the CDR3; the germline J gene fills the gap. Other DNA sequences from this sample encode an identical CDR3 as well. This chain joins TRBV31 and TRBJ1-2; 10 nucleotides align to TRBD1. This CDR3 has 13 amino acids. Germline trimming cut 3 bases from V and 3 bases from J; bases unmatched to any gene: 1. CDR1 is GKSSPN, CDR2 SITVG, per germline. The CDR3 sequence: CAWSGTGDSDYTF. The DNA read from the CDR3 is TGTGCCTGGAGCGGGACAGGGGACTCC. The entire variable domain, with the rest obtained from reference TRBV31 and TRBJ1-2, is as follows: AQTIHQWPVAEIKAVGSPLSLGCTIKGKSSPNLYWYWQATGGTLQQLFYSITVGQVESVVQLNLSASRPKDDQFILSTEKLLLSHSGFYLCAWSGTGDSDYTFGSGTRLLVI.

Of note for this clone: Gene names are mouse gene names. The read ends 4 residues early relative to the CDR3; the germline J gene fills the gap. The V gene is TRBV19, the J gene TRBJ2-3, with D possibly being TRBD1 (6 bases). Germline V gene data show CDR1 as FNHDT and CDR2 as SITEND (reference sequence). Between the trimmed V and J ends, which lost 6 bases and 0 bases, there was a span of 11 bases. The CDR3 contains 14 residues. Incomplete CDR3 DNA: TGTGCCAGCACACCGGACAGAAGTGCAGAA. Its protein product is CASTPDRSAE. The full CDR3 reads CASTPDRSAETLYF. Using reference TRBV19 and TRBJ2-3 for the parts outside the CDR3, the full variable domain is GGIITQTPKFLIGQEGQKLTLKCQQNFNHDTMYWYRQDSGKGLRLIYYSITENDLQKGDLSEGYDASREKKSSFSLTVTSAQKNEMAVFLCASTPDRSAETLYFGSGTRLTVL.

For this clone: Mouse names are used for the genes. The read finishes 4 residues shy of the CDR3 end, and the germline J gene is used to complete it. The genes are TRBV1 and TRBJ2-3, with TRBD1 as a possible D gene (6 bases). The CDR3 loop spans 14 amino acids. The germline CDR1 and CDR2 sequences are NSQYPW and LRSPGD (reference sequence). Trimming took off 4 bases at V and 0 bases at J, with 8 bases between the two ends. CDR3 DNA (partial): TGCACCTGCAGTGTCAGGGGTAGTGCAGAA. Protein product: CTCSVRGSAE. The whole CDR3 region reads CTCSVRGSAETLYF.

This clone showed up many times. Mouse gene names and germline throughout. Coverage ceases 4 residues before the CDR3 finishes, and the germline J gene fills in the end. Within the sample, other DNA sequences also encode this same CDR3. V is TRBV13-1 and J is TRBJ1-1, with TRBD1 matching over 7 bases. From germline, CDR1 is NSHNY and CDR2 SYGAGN. The CDR3 is 12 amino acids. CDR3 amino acids: CASSGGQTEVFF. The CDR3 bases that were read are TGTGCCAGCAGTGGGGGACAGACA.

There are a few counts of this clone. Mouse names are used for the genes. The read comes to an end 4 residues before the CDR3 does, leaving the germline J gene to fill in the end. The sample carries other DNA sequences with the same CDR3. V is TRBV13-2 and J is TRBJ1-1; perhaps TRBD1 as D (6 bases). The CDR3 runs 14 residues. CDR1 NNHNN and CDR2 SYGAGS come from the germline V gene (reference sequence). V lost 2 bases and J lost 0, with 8 bases in between. Here the CDR3 reads CASGDGTTNTEVFF. The sequenced part of the CDR3 DNA is TGTGCCAGCGGTGACGGGACAACAAACACA.

Concerning this clone: All gene names here are mouse names. Read sequence stops 4 residues before the CDR3 end, and the germline J gene provides the missing end. Other DNA sequences in this sample translate to the same CDR3. The chain uses TRBV5 and TRBJ2-5; D is uncertain. The germline V gene encodes CDR1 LGHNA and CDR2 YNLKQL (reference sequence). Trimming stripped 2 bases from V and 0 bases from J, with 6 bases between. This CDR3 has 14 residues. The sequenced CDR3 bases are TGTGCCAGCAGCCAAACAGATAACCAAGAC. Encoded protein: CASSQTDNQD. The whole CDR3 sequence reads CASSQTDNQDTQYF.

This clone was seen only a few times. This could be a read error, since a much larger clone is one nucleotide away. Mouse gene names and germline throughout. The read ends 4 residues early relative to the CDR3; the germline J gene fills the gap. Additional DNA sequences in this sample encode the identical CDR3. This chain uses TRBV31 with TRBJ2-1; 9 bases are a match to TRBD2. With V trimmed by 0 bases and J by 1 base, 1 base remained unmatched. The CDR3 covers 15 residues. Germline assignment: CDR1 GKSSPN and CDR2 SITVG. CDR3 DNA (partial): TGTGCCTGGAGTCTAACTGGGGGGAACTATGCT. It is translated as CAWSLTGGNYA. In full, the CDR3 reads CAWSLTGGNYAEQFF.

In regard to this clone: Genes and germline are mouse. Coverage ceases 4 residues before the CDR3 finishes, and the germline J gene fills in the end. J is TRBJ2-1 and V is TRBV13-2, with D perhaps TRBD1 (6 bases). Trimming took 6 bases from V and 5 from J, leaving 6 bases between them. The CDR3 runs to 11 residues. Germline V gene sequence: CDR1 NNHNN, CDR2 SYGAGS (reference sequence). The CDR3 DNA, read in part, is TGTGCCAGCGACAGGGATGCT. This sequence encodes CASDRDA. The entire CDR3 sequence reads CASDRDAEQFF.

In regard to this clone: Mouse gene names and germline throughout. The CDR3 is cut off 4 residues early in the read; its end comes from the germline J gene. The J gene is TRBJ2-4, the V gene TRBV13-1; TRBD2 matches at 10 bases. The length of the CDR3 is 14 residues. The germline V gene has CDR1 NSHNY and CDR2 SYGAGN. CDR3 protein: CASSDSGLGNTLYF. The sequenced part of the CDR3 DNA is TGTGCCAGCAGTGATTCGGGACTGGGGAAC.